The rows below give T cell receptor beta chains drawn from one sample of a study of blood T cells in healthy people across ages. TCRdb used MiXCR to reprocess the 5' RACE reads, holding one entry per CDR3 protein. The sample lists about 780,000 distinct CDR3 sequences, under 80% occurring once. Sequencing was done on a sample of blood. Receptors were obtained from a man aged 30 to 45 in good health. Both conserved end residues are part of each CDR3. A row's size may be missing; if present it is once, few, many or a size class.

cdr3_length v_call clone_size cdr3_aa
13 TRBV6-6 . CASSYSEGRKAFF
13 TRBV6-6 . CASSKGGHNEQFF
16 TRBV3-1 once CASSKGQGISNYGYTF
15 TRBV4-2 . CASSQEGAGSRGYTF
15 TRBV9 . CASSPHRGFYNEQFF
15 TRBV28 . CASRPIISGRYGYTF
13 TRBV29-1 . CSVEGQSNYEQYF
12 TRBV7-9 once CASSKGSSEQFF
12 TRBV28 . CASSLPLDEQYF
15 TRBV4-2 few CASSQEGRGNNEQFF
16 TRBV9 . CASSVAGQGVFNEQFF
14 TRBV6-2/TRBV6-3 . CASSPGTSRIEQYF
15 TRBV20-1 . CSAHKTGYSNQPQHF
11 TRBV12-3/TRBV12-4 . CASRAEGGQYF
13 TRBV5-6 few CASDSLSTDTQYF
15 TRBV5-6 . CASSTERVSLTPLHF
12 TRBV7-9 once CASSYQLLEQYF
14 TRBV28 . CASKPGQGFEKLFF
17 TRBV7-2 many CASSLRLGGSTNNEQFF
15 TRBV29-1 few CSVDSGQGYQETQYF
16 TRBV9 . CASSALGGGFGTEAFF
14 TRBV10-3 . CAISEVTSQETQYF
13 TRBV6-5 . CASSEHRGLGYTF
14 TRBV29-1 . CSVQRGGLNEKLFF
15 TRBV12-3/TRBV12-4 . CASSLGTGGFETQYF
14 TRBV12-3/TRBV12-4 . CASSLRDRGTGYTF
16 TRBV18 once CASSPRSIGGQETQYF
16 TRBV20-1 few CSARTPTGGESYEQYF
16 TRBV5-1 . CASSLEVSGDAGELFF
14 TRBV5-1 . CASNSYSTEYEQYF